These 23 T cell receptor beta chains came from one sample sequenced in a study of blood T cell repertoires in COVID-19. Measured with immunoSEQ multiplex PCR; TCRdb has only the in-frame clones, and not every one. The data show about 140,000 clones, under 80% seen once. Sequenced material: peripheral blood. Receptors originate from a man at least 80 years old with acute or convalescent COVID-19.

This clone was seen only a few times. This chain connects TRBV11-3 to TRBJ2-7, with TRBD1 as a possible D gene (5 bases). Germline V gene sequence: CDR1 SGHNT, CDR2 YENEEA. Trimming stripped 1 base from V and 3 bases from J, with 7 bases between. The CDR3 covers 13 residues. CDR3 sequence reads: CASSLVTDYEQYF. The CDR3 DNA follows: TGTGCCAGCAGCTTAGTGACAGACTACGAGCAGTACTTC.

This chain uses TRBV5-1 with TRBJ2-5; 8 bases are a match to TRBD2. Trimming at V came to 4 bases and at J to 5 bases, leaving 4 bases not matched to a gene. Germline V gene data show CDR1 as SGHRS and CDR2 as YFSETQ. The CDR3 spans 13 residues. The DNA of the CDR3 is TGCGCCAGCAGCCGGGGGGGCCTCGAGACCCAGTACTTC. Its protein product is CASSRGGLETQYF. The full variable domain, completed using reference TRBV5-1 and TRBJ2-5, is KAGVTQTPRYLIKTRGQQVTLSCSPISGHRSVSWYQQTPGQGLQFLFEYFSETQRNKGNFPGRFSGRQFSNSRSEMNVSTLELGDSALYLCASSRGGLETQYFGPGTRLLVL.

Of note for this clone: Different DNA sequences within this sample yield the same CDR3. The V gene is TRBV2, the J gene TRBJ1-5; 8 bases agree with TRBD1. Germline CDR1 is SNHLY and CDR2 is FYNNEI. Trimming cost V 5 bases and J 5 bases; bases outside gene matches: 5. The CDR3 is made up of 14 amino acids. This chain's CDR3 is CASSLQGGDQPQHF. The CDR3 DNA follows: TGTGCCAGCAGTTTACAGGGGGGAGATCAGCCCCAGCATTTT.

This chain joins TRBV19 and TRBJ1-1, with D possibly being TRBD1 (5 bases). The germline CDR1 and CDR2 sequences are LNHDA and SQIVND (reference sequence). The ends were cut back, 3 bases at V and 6 bases at J, with 11 bases in the middle. The CDR3 contains 13 residues. CDR3 DNA: TGTGCCAGTAGTATTAGGGGCGGCGCTGAAGCTTTCTTT. This gives the protein CASSIRGGAEAFF.

The chain recombines TRBV21-1 with TRBJ1-5. TRBV21-1 is deemed a pseudogene. The CDR3 runs 16 residues. CDR3 in amino acids: CASSKEEAVVHQPQHF. The CDR3 DNA follows: TGTGCCAGCAGCAAGGAAGAGGCTGTGGTCCATCAGCCCCAGCATTTT.

This clone appeared a few times. The chain uses TRBV19 and TRBJ1-5, with TRBD1 as a possible D gene (5 bases). Germline lookup yields CDR1 LNHDA and CDR2 SQIVND (reference sequence). This CDR3 spans 15 amino acids. V was cut by 6 bases and J by 2 bases, with 14 bases left in between. The CDR3 is CASSPNGGRNQPQHF. The DNA of the CDR3 is TGTGCCAGTAGCCCTAACGGGGGACGCAATCAGCCCCAGCATTTT.

This clone appeared a few times. This sequence joins TRBV4-3 and TRBJ2-1, with TRBD2 identical over 11 bases. Trimming cost V 1 base and J 3 bases; bases outside gene matches: 2. The CDR3 loop spans 16 amino acids. The germline CDR1 and CDR2 sequences are LGHNA and YSLEER. The CDR3 loop reads CASSQGLAGLYNEQFF. CDR3 coding DNA: TGCGCCAGCAGCCAAGGACTAGCGGGACTCTACAATGAGCAGTTCTTC.

The chain combines TRBV7-8 with TRBJ2-2; D gene unclear. CDR1 SGHVS and CDR2 FQNEAQ come from the germline V gene. Trimming pared 1 base from V and 6 bases from J, leaving 6 bases between. This CDR3 is built from 13 residues. This chain's CDR3 is CASSLVMSGELFF. DNA of the CDR3: TGTGCCAGCAGCTTAGTTATGTCCGGGGAGCTGTTTTTT.

The chain links TRBV7-2 to TRBJ2-7; no clear D gene. There are 15 residues in the CDR3. Trimming cost V 1 base and J 3 bases, with 13 bases left between them. Germline values: CDR1 SGHTA, CDR2 FQGNSA. The CDR3 is CASSLGIGGYYEQYF. In DNA form, the CDR3 reads TGTGCCAGCAGCTTAGGGATAGGCGGTTACTACGAGCAGTACTTC.

The rearrangement links TRBV4-3 to TRBJ1-6; TRBD1 matches 7 bases. The CDR3 loop spans 16 amino acids. V gave up 0 bases and J gave up 10 bases; unmatched junction bases: 9. Germline CDR1 reads LGHNA; CDR2 reads YSLEER. In DNA, the CDR3 is TGCGCCAGCAGCCAAGATAATGTGGCAGGGGGGTCACCCCTCCACTTT. It translates to CASSQDNVAGGSPLHF.

This clone occurred a few times. This chain joins TRBV3-1 (or the pseudogene TRBV3-2) and TRBJ1-4; 8 bases fit TRBD1. Germline V lookup: CDR1 LGHDT, CDR2 YNNKEL (reference sequence). After removal of 1 base from V and 8 bases from J, the junction contained 3 bases not matched to a gene. The CDR3 totals 14 residues. CDR3 residues: CASSQGTGNEKLFF. The CDR3 nucleotides are TGTGCCAGCAGCCAAGGGACAGGGAACGAAAAACTGTTTTTT.

Turning to this clone: At one of its ends the junction is not consistent with the germline gene, which may arise from a read error. The chain is built from TRBV5-1 and TRBJ2-6, with 11 bases matching TRBD2. The CDR3 is 18 residues long. The germline V gene has CDR1 SGHRS and CDR2 YFSETQ. In nucleotides, the CDR3 is TGCGCCAGCAGATTGGCTCTAGCGGGGGGCTCTGGGGCCAACGTCCTGACTTTC. Translating gives CASRLALAGGSGANVLTF.

This sequence joins TRBV7-2 and TRBJ2-1; D unclear. Trimming stripped 5 bases from V and 0 bases from J, with 11 bases between. Germline V gives CDR1 SGHTA, CDR2 FQGNSA. This CDR3 region has 15 residues. CDR3 region: CASSLGLHSYNEQFF. For the CDR3, the DNA is TGTGCCAGCAGCCTCGGGTTACACTCCTACAATGAGCAGTTCTTC.

The V gene is TRBV19, the J gene TRBJ1-5, with D uncertain. The CDR3 covers 12 residues. Trimming left V 5 bases short and J 9 bases short, with 11 bases between. Germline assignment: CDR1 LNHDA and CDR2 SQIVND (reference sequence). The CDR3 nucleotides read TGTGCCAGTAGTGCTGGCGAGGGGCCCCAGCATTTT. Its protein product is CASSAGEGPQHF. Looking up the rest from reference TRBV19 and TRBJ1-5 gives the full variable domain: DGGITQSPKYLFRKEGQNVTLSCEQNLNHDAMYWYRQDPGQGLRLIYYSQIVNDFQKGDIAEGYSVSREKKESFPLTVTSAQKNPTAFYLCASSAGEGPQHFGDGTRLSIL.

V and J are TRBV5-1 and TRBJ2-3; the match to TRBD2 covers 7 bases. The CDR3 extends over 17 amino acids. V was pared by 1 base and J by 0 bases, with 8 bases of the junction left unmatched. Germline V gene data show CDR1 as SGHRS and CDR2 as YFSETQ. CDR3 protein: CASSLSGARYSTDTQYF. The DNA for the CDR3 is TGCGCCAGCAGCTTGAGCGGGGCCCGATACAGCACAGATACGCAGTATTTT.

This clone was seen just once. The CDR3 region has the DNA TGTGCCAGCAGTTTTGCCGACACCATTGGCCACGAGCAGTACTTC. Residues: CASSFADTIGHEQYF. The chain has TRBV28 and TRBJ2-7, with D unclear. The V end lost 3 bases, the J end lost 5 bases, and 17 bases lay between the germline ends. The CDR3 has 15 residues. The germline gives CDR1 MDHEN, CDR2 SYDVKM.

This sequence joins TRBV24-1 and TRBJ2-2, with a tentative D call TRBD1 (5 bases). V was trimmed by 6 bases and J by 4 bases, leaving 8 bases between them. The germline gives CDR1 KGHDR, CDR2 SFDVKD. CDR3 size: 13 residues. The CDR3 DNA sequence: TGTGCCACCAGTCCAGGGATCACCGGGGAGCTGTTTTTT. Translated: CATSPGITGELFF.

The V and J genes are TRBV24-1 and TRBJ2-1; 7 bases agree with TRBD1. Germline V lookup: CDR1 KGHDR, CDR2 SFDVKD. The trim removed 6 bases at V and 5 bases at J, leaving 6 bases unmatched. This CDR3 region has 14 residues. The CDR3 sequence: CATSPGQVHNEQFF. CDR3 nucleotide sequence: TGTGCCACCAGTCCCGGACAGGTTCACAATGAGCAGTTCTTC.

The chain combines TRBV4-2 with TRBJ1-6; TRBD1 agrees at 10 bases. Looked up from germline, CDR1 is LGHNA and CDR2 is YNFKEQ. V shed 6 bases, J shed 9 bases, and the junction held 11 bases outside the gene matches. CDR3 size: 16 residues. The CDR3 DNA sequence: TGTGCCAGCAGTTTACTCCGGGACAGGGGAATTTCACCCCTCCACTTT. This encodes CASSLLRDRGISPLHF.

The gene calls are TRBV5-1 and TRBJ2-3; TRBD2 is a possible D gene (6 bases). Between the trimmed V and J ends, which lost 5 bases and 6 bases, there was a span of 13 bases. CDR3 length: 13 residues. Germline loops: CDR1 SGHRS, CDR2 YFSETQ. The CDR3 protein is CASRAGPGDTQYF. CDR3 DNA sequence: TGCGCCAGCAGGGCGGGGCCCGGGGATACGCAGTATTTT. The full variable domain, its missing parts supplied by reference TRBV5-1 and TRBJ2-3, is KAGVTQTPRYLIKTRGQQVTLSCSPISGHRSVSWYQQTPGQGLQFLFEYFSETQRNKGNFPGRFSGRQFSNSRSEMNVSTLELGDSALYLCASRAGPGDTQYFGPGTRLTVL.

The rearrangement uses TRBV18 and TRBJ1-3, with 8 bases that match TRBD1. The CDR3 contains 15 residues. Germline trimming cut 4 bases from V and 8 bases from J; bases unmatched to any gene: 10. Germline values: CDR1 KGHSH, CDR2 LQKENI. The CDR3 DNA reads TGTGCCAGCTCACTAACAGGGGGATCTATGGACACCATATATTTT. Translation gives CASSLTGGSMDTIYF.

The V call is TRBV3-1 (or the pseudogene TRBV3-2), the J call TRBJ2-2; D is unresolved. V was pared by 6 bases and J by 5 bases, with 10 bases between. CDR1 is LGHDT, CDR2 YNNKEL, per germline (reference sequence). CDR3 length: 13 residues. For the CDR3, the DNA is TGTGCCAGCAGGAGAACGATAACCGGGGAGCTGTTTTTT. It codes for CASRRTITGELFF.

The chain recombines TRBV4-3 with TRBJ1-4, with 11 bases that match TRBD1. The CDR3 extends over 16 amino acids. J was trimmed by 8 bases and V by 4 bases; bases with no gene match: 9. Germline-derived CDR1 and CDR2 are LGHNA and YSLEER. CDR3 region: CASSPAYGTGGEKLFF. The CDR3 DNA follows: TGCGCCAGCAGCCCTGCTTATGGGACAGGGGGGGAAAAACTGTTTTTT.